Listed below are T cell receptor beta chains from one sample, sequenced in a study of shared clonotypes between healthy human individuals. TCRdb's copy holds only in-frame clones and misses some; the assay was immunoSEQ multiplex PCR. The sample has about 1 million clones; roughly 80% are singletons. Sequenced material: memory CD4+ T cells sorted from blood. Receptors were obtained from a man aged 18 to 29 in good health. The CDR3 runs from the conserved cysteine through the conserved F or W. The D gene is left open where the match is weak. Size tells how often a clone was seen (once, few, many) or the class of an expanded clone, and some rows leave it out.

TRBJ2-7,few,.,TRBV11-3,TGTGCCAGCAGCTTAGAGCAGTCAGGGGCCTACGAGCAGTACTTC,CASSLEQSGAYEQYF
TRBJ2-1,.,.,TRBV10-3,TGTGCCATCAGTGAAGGGTCGGCTTACAATGAGCAGTTCTTC,CAISEGSAYNEQFF
TRBJ1-2,once,.,TRBV6-5,TGTGCCAGCAGTTACTCGGGAGGGGCCTTCGAGCTACGGACCTTC,CASSYSGGAFELRTF
TRBJ2-2,.,.,TRBV5-4,TGTGCCAGCAGCTTGGATGGCGGGCGAAACACCGGGGAGCTGTTTTTT,CASSLDGGRNTGELFF
TRBJ1-5,.,.,TRBV6-5,TGTGCCAGCAGTAACACGGGTGGGAGGTGGCCCCAGCATTTT,CASSNTGGRWPQHF
TRBJ2-2,.,.,TRBV9,TGTGCCAGCAGCGTAGAGGCTAGGGCAGGGGTCGGCACCGGGGAGCTGTTTTTT,CASSVEARAGVGTGELFF
TRBJ2-3,.,.,TRBV5-1,TGCGCCAGCAGCTTGGTGGCTAGCGCTAGCACAGATACGCAGTATTTT,CASSLVASASTDTQYF
TRBJ2-3,.,TRBD2,TRBV7-3,TGTGCCAGCAGCCCCCTGGGCCTAGCGGGCACAGATACGCAGTATTTT,CASSPLGLAGTDTQYF
TRBJ1-4,few,.,TRBV7-2,TGTGCCAGCAGCTTCGGACAGACTACTAATGAAAAACTGTTTTTT,CASSFGQTTNEKLFF
TRBJ1-2,many,.,TRBV7-2,TGTGCCAGCAGCTTAGGGTCAGGGATTGACTATGGCTACACCTTC,CASSLGSGIDYGYTF
TRBJ1-4,.,TRBD1,TRBV14,TGTGCCAGCAGCCAAGACCGACAGGGACGATTGCTGTTTTTT,CASSQDRQGRLLFF
TRBJ2-2,.,TRBD2,TRBV5-3,TGTGCCAGAAAACCGGGACTAGCGGTTCTGAACACCGGGGAGCTGTTTTTT,CARKPGLAVLNTGELFF
TRBJ2-5,.,.,TRBV7-2,TGTGCCAGCAGCCTCCTGGAGACCCAGTACTTC,CASSLLETQYF
TRBJ2-5,.,TRBD2,TRBV19,TGTGCCAGTAGATCGGTAGCGGGGAACCAAGAGACCCAGTACTTC,CASRSVAGNQETQYF
TRBJ1-1,.,.,TRBV10-3,TGTGCCCATGGTCCAGGGGAGTTCACTGAAGCTTTCTTT,CAHGPGEFTEAFF
TRBJ2-1,.,.,TRBV5-1,TGCGCCAGCAGCTTGGAGTCCGTTTACAATGAGCAGTTCTTC,CASSLESVYNEQFF
TRBJ1-4,.,.,TRBV28,TGTGCCAGCAGTTTATGGCAGATTACTAATGAAAAACTGTTTTTT,CASSLWQITNEKLFF
TRBJ1-1,.,.,TRBV5-1,TGCGCCAGCAGCTTGGGATCTCCGAACACTGAAGCTTTCTTT,CASSLGSPNTEAFF
TRBJ2-3,.,.,TRBV5-1,TGCGCCAGCAGCTCAGATTTAGCGCAGTATTTT,CASSSDLAQYF
TRBJ2-5,few,.,TRBV6-5,TGTGCCAGCAGTCTCAGGGTTCGGGGAGAGACCCAGTACTTC,CASSLRVRGETQYF
TRBJ2-3,.,.,TRBV30,TGTGCCTGGGACGGGACTCCAAATACAGATACGCAGTATTTT,CAWDGTPNTDTQYF
TRBJ2-6,few,.,TRBV7-6,TGTGCCAGCAGCCCCCACGTAAGCTCTGGGGCCAACGTCCTGACTTTC,CASSPHVSSGANVLTF
TRBJ2-7,.,.,TRBV5-1,TGCGCCAGCAGCTTGGCCGGCGGACTCGAGCAGTACTTC,CASSLAGGLEQYF
TRBJ2-3,.,.,TRBV18,TGTGCCAGCTCACCACGGAAGGGGGGGCAGGGAGATACGCAGTATTTT,CASSPRKGGQGDTQYF
TRBJ2-6,.,.,TRBV4-3,TGCGCCAGCAGCCAAGATCATGGGGCGTCTGGGGCCAACGTCCTGACTTTC,CASSQDHGASGANVLTF
TRBJ2-7,.,TRBD1,TRBV19,TGTGCCAGTAGTCTAACCTGGACAGGGCCTTATCACGAGCAGTACTTC,CASSLTWTGPYHEQYF
TRBJ2-5,once,.,TRBV7-8,TGTGCCAGCAGCTTAGCTATGATGGGGATAGAGACCCAGTACTTC,CASSLAMMGIETQYF
TRBJ2-1,.,TRBD1,TRBV11-3,TGTGCCAGCAGTTTAGATGGGACAGGGAATGGCCCACAGTTCTTC,CASSLDGTGNGPQFF
TRBJ2-1,.,TRBD2,TRBV18,TGTGCCAGCTCAGAACTAGCGGGAGGAGGGTATGAGCAGTTCTTC,CASSELAGGGYEQFF
TRBJ2-1,.,.,TRBV10-3,TGTGCCATCAGTGTCAGGCCGGTCGACTCCTACAATGAGCAGTTCTTC,CAISVRPVDSYNEQFF
TRBJ2-7,.,TRBD1,TRBV2,TGTGCCAGCGGCCGGGACAGGGGAACCTACGAGCAGTACTTC,CASGRDRGTYEQYF
TRBJ2-2,.,.,TRBV4-3,TGCGCCAGCAGCCAAGAGGGCTCCACGAACACCGGGGAGCTGTTTTTT,CASSQEGSTNTGELFF
TRBJ1-2,.,.,TRBV7-8,TGTGCCAGCAGCTTGAAGCAAAACTATGGCTACACCTTC,CASSLKQNYGYTF
TRBJ1-4,.,.,TRBV25-1,TGTGCCAGCAGTGATCCCCAGGTCCCTGAAAAACTGTTTTTT,CASSDPQVPEKLFF
TRBJ1-5,many,TRBD1,TRBV6-6,TGTGCCAGCAACCCACAGGGGAGGCAGCCCCAGCATTTT,CASNPQGRQPQHF
TRBJ2-1,few,.,TRBV11-2,TGTGCCAGCAGCTTAGGGGGATCCTACAATGAGCAGTTCTTC,CASSLGGSYNEQFF
TRBJ2-5,.,.,TRBV30,TGTGCGATTAACCTAGGGGCTCGAGAGACCCAGTACTTC,CAINLGARETQYF